The clone carrying this T cell receptor beta chain was counted ten times or more. These data are taken from a study of T cells in Graves' hyperthyroidism and ophthalmopathy. Amplified regions were TCR beta CDR3 sequences from RNA transcripts. TCR CDR3 regions were first amplified by RT-PCR with HTBI primers. TCRdb re-analysed the multiplex PCR reads in MiXCR, keeping a single row per CDR3 protein. The sample has 350,000 or so distinct CDR3 sequences; 15% to 20% are singletons. Trimming at V came to 5 bases and at J to 0 bases, leaving 15 bases not matched to a gene. Germline CDR1 is SGHRS and CDR2 is YFSETQ. This CDR3 comprises 20 residues.

The sequenced sample was blood. The sequence was obtained from a woman between 40 and 55 years old with Graves' ophthalmopathy. This chain connects TRBV5-1 to TRBJ2-5; 14 nucleotides line up with TRBD2. The CDR3 nucleotides read TGCGCCAGCAGTTCCCCGGGACTAGCGGGAGTACCTCCGTACCAAGAGACCCAGTACTTC. Its protein is CASSSPGLAGVPPYQETQYF.